The following is a TCR beta chain sequence with its context. Antigen specificity is unknown. Expressed TCRB transcripts were sequenced after all isolated RNA was converted to cDNA. The assay was immunoSEQ multiplex PCR, and TCRdb's table has in-frame clones only and misses some. This sample carries 240,000 or so clones, 68% of them seen once, and the ten largest clones take approximately 0.053%. This record comes from a study of beta chain features in type 1 diabetes. The germline V gene encodes CDR1 SQVTM and CDR2 ANQGSEA. With 4 bases removed from V and 1 base from J, the gap between germline ends came to 7 bases. This CDR3 is 12 amino acids long. General observations from the study: Equally in patients and controls, PCR might preferentially amplify shorter templates.

The sequence derives from a man aged 25-45 years in good health. The specimen sequenced was naive CD4+ T cells from blood. The V call is TRBV29-1, the J call TRBJ1-2, with D unresolved. The CDR3 DNA reads TGCAGCGTTGTCGGCCTTAACTATGGCTACACCTTC. Its protein product is CSVVGLNYGYTF.